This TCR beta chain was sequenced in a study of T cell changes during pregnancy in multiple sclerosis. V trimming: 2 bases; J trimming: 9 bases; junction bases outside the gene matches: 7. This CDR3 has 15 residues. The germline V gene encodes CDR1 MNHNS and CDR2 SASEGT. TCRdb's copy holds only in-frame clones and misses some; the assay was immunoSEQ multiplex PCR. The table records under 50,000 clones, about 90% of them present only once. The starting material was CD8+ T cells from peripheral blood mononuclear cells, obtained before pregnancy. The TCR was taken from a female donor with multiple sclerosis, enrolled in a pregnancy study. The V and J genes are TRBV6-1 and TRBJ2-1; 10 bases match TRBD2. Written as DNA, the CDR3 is TGTGCCAGCAGTGAAAGCGGGAGGGCCGGAGGTGAGCAGTTCTTC. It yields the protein CASSESGRAGGEQFF.